What follows are 8 T cell receptor beta chains derived from one specimen sequenced in a study of T-cell memory formation after mild COVID-19. One entry per CDR3 protein results from TCRdb running MiXCR on the 5' RACE reads. The sample contains approximately 150,000 distinct CDR3 sequences, roughly 15% of which appear only once. Sequencing was performed on PBMCs or a T cell subset sorted from them (not recorded which). The receptors were sampled from an adult woman who had mild COVID-19 (a few samples of this study predate the infection). Cell type and time point are not known.

This clonotype was detected only a few times. The J gene is TRBJ2-3, the V gene TRBV21-1; TRBD2 is the table's D call and was not checked against the DNA. TRBV21-1 is flagged as a pseudogene. The CDR3 length is 17 residues. This CDR3 reads CASSLPRNRKETDTQYF. The CDR3 coding sequence is TGTGCCAGCAGCCTCCCTCGTAACCGGAAGGAAACAGATACGCAGTATTTT.

The rearrangement links TRBV7-2 to TRBJ2-7, with D unclear. The CDR3 has 12 amino acids. V lost 5 bases to trimming and J lost 2 bases, with 7 bases between them. CDR1 SGHTA and CDR2 FQGNSA come from the germline V gene. The CDR3 reads CASSGDTYEQYF. Written as DNA, the CDR3 is TGTGCCAGCAGCGGAGATACCTACGAGCAGTACTTC.

A few counts support this clonotype. The chain employs TRBV12-3 or TRBV12-4 and TRBJ2-5, with D perhaps TRBD2 (5 bases). This CDR3 region has 14 residues. V was pared by 5 bases and J by 5 bases, with 15 bases between. CDR3 amino acids: CASSPMTQRETQYF. The CDR3 DNA is TGTGCCAGCAGTCCAATGACCCAGCGGGAGACCCAGTACTTC.

This clonotype was detected a few times. This chain joins TRBV6-5 and TRBJ1-1; D gene unclear. V was clipped by 2 bases and J by 1 base, with 5 bases between them. This CDR3 contains 13 residues. The germline V gene encodes CDR1 MNHEY and CDR2 SVGAGI. CDR3 nucleotides: TGTGCCAGCAGTTACACCCGGAACACTGAAGCTTTCTTT. It encodes CASSYTRNTEAFF.

This clonotype has a count of ten or more. The rearrangement uses TRBV5-1 and TRBJ2-1; D is ambiguous. Trimming shortened V by 0 bases and J by 2 bases, and 6 bases separated the two germline ends. The germline V gene encodes CDR1 SGHRS and CDR2 YFSETQ. The CDR3 is made up of 14 amino acids. The CDR3 spells CASSLEGPYNEQFF. The CDR3 DNA is TGCGCCAGCAGCTTGGAGGGCCCCTACAATGAGCAGTTCTTC.

The table lists this clonotype with a few counts. J is TRBJ1-1 and V is TRBV9, with no clear D. Between the trimmed V and J ends, which lost 0 bases and 0 bases, there was a span of 9 bases. The CDR3 runs 15 residues. Germline CDR1 SGDLS, CDR2 YYNGEE. CDR3 coding DNA: TGTGCCAGCAGCGTAGCAGGCAGGATGAACACTGAAGCTTTCTTT. The encoded protein is CASSVAGRMNTEAFF.

This clonotype has only a few counts. This chain connects TRBV7-9 to TRBJ2-7; TRBD1 is a possible D gene (6 bases). In germline, CDR1 is SEHNR, CDR2 FQNEAQ (reference sequence). The CDR3 extends over 13 amino acids. Trimming pared 6 bases from V and 5 bases from J, leaving 14 bases between. The CDR3 DNA follows: TGTGCCAGCAGACAGGGAATCGTGGACGAGCAGTACTTC. As protein: CASRQGIVDEQYF.

DNA for the CDR3: TGCGCCAGCAGCTTGGGGGCTAGATCGTGGGAGACCCAGTACTTC. It specifies CASSLGARSWETQYF. The J gene is TRBJ2-5, the V gene TRBV5-1; D is ambiguous. Looked up from germline, CDR1 is SGHRS and CDR2 is YFSETQ. The CDR3 spans 15 residues. Trimming took 0 bases from V and 5 from J, leaving 14 bases between them.